The rows below give T cell receptor beta chains drawn from one sample of a study of T-cell memory formation after mild COVID-19. One entry per CDR3 protein results from TCRdb running MiXCR on the 5' RACE reads. The table lists about 350,000 distinct CDR3 sequences, 28% of them singletons. Sequenced material: PBMCs or a T cell subset sorted from them (not recorded which). The receptor source for this set is an adult woman who had mild COVID-19 (a few samples of this study predate the infection). Cell type and time point are not known. Both conserved end residues are part of each CDR3. Each record gives: CDR3 protein, V gene, J gene.

CDR3 protein: CATSDPRDRTYEQYF
V gene: TRBV24-1
J gene: TRBJ2-7

CDR3 protein: CASRRDPGDTQYF
V gene: TRBV7-9
J gene: TRBJ2-3

CDR3 protein: CSARSTSGGGTGELFF
V gene: TRBV20-1
J gene: TRBJ2-2

CDR3 protein: CATSRGKGMIGTEAFF
V gene: TRBV15
J gene: TRBJ1-1

CDR3 protein: CATSDLQQGHTGELFF
V gene: TRBV24-1
J gene: TRBJ2-2

CDR3 protein: CASSPGIALHF
V gene: TRBV5-5
J gene: TRBJ1-6

CDR3 protein: CASSPSGGQWGEQFF
V gene: TRBV27
J gene: TRBJ2-1

CDR3 protein: CASDTSSGYNEQFF
V gene: TRBV2
J gene: TRBJ2-1

CDR3 protein: CSARERTGYYGYTF
V gene: TRBV20-1
J gene: TRBJ1-2

CDR3 protein: CASSQDYGLAVSYNEQFF
V gene: TRBV4-3
J gene: TRBJ2-1

CDR3 protein: CASSRGWGLGNIDTQYF
V gene: TRBV5-1
J gene: TRBJ2-3

CDR3 protein: CASILGTAVNSPLHF
V gene: TRBV2
J gene: TRBJ1-6

CDR3 protein: CSVEYENTIYF
V gene: TRBV29-1
J gene: TRBJ1-3

CDR3 protein: CSAREGPDNNEQFF
V gene: TRBV20-1
J gene: TRBJ2-1

CDR3 protein: CSAGTPADTQYF
V gene: TRBV20-1
J gene: TRBJ2-3

CDR3 protein: CASSLVLTDYEQYF
V gene: TRBV7-9
J gene: TRBJ2-7

CDR3 protein: CASSLRGVRTEAFF
V gene: TRBV7-2
J gene: TRBJ1-1

CDR3 protein: CASSLVGTSGRALEQFF
V gene: TRBV5-5
J gene: TRBJ2-1

CDR3 protein: CASSLTGFVGNQPQHF
V gene: TRBV7-8
J gene: TRBJ1-5

CDR3 protein: CATSSPGLLNTGELFF
V gene: TRBV15
J gene: TRBJ2-2

CDR3 protein: CSARGPGYNQPQHF
V gene: TRBV20-1
J gene: TRBJ1-5

CDR3 protein: CACTVGATQPQHF
V gene: TRBV30
J gene: TRBJ1-5

CDR3 protein: CASGASWRAFF
V gene: TRBV6-1
J gene: TRBJ1-1

CDR3 protein: CASSQSDLTDTEAFF
V gene: TRBV4-1
J gene: TRBJ1-1

CDR3 protein: CASSILGGFTDTQYF
V gene: TRBV5-1
J gene: TRBJ2-3

CDR3 protein: CASSQDRGNQETQYF
V gene: TRBV14
J gene: TRBJ2-5

CDR3 protein: CASSYALVGNEQFF
V gene: TRBV6-2/TRBV6-3
J gene: TRBJ2-1

CDR3 protein: CASSQERGVRETQYF
V gene: TRBV4-3
J gene: TRBJ2-5

CDR3 protein: CASSHGTSAGGETQYF
V gene: TRBV5-1
J gene: TRBJ2-5

CDR3 protein: CASSLWTSGIENEQFF
V gene: TRBV7-9
J gene: TRBJ2-1

CDR3 protein: CASSRGQQAYYEQYF
V gene: TRBV5-5
J gene: TRBJ2-7

CDR3 protein: CASSARQEATQYF
V gene: TRBV25-1
J gene: TRBJ2-5

CDR3 protein: CSAGAGGSTDTQYF
V gene: TRBV20-1
J gene: TRBJ2-3

CDR3 protein: CATSGGGSKGEQYF
V gene: TRBV12-3/TRBV12-4
J gene: TRBJ2-7

CDR3 protein: CASSSSQRNEQFF
V gene: TRBV7-9
J gene: TRBJ2-1

CDR3 protein: CSAGSNDAQFF
V gene: TRBV29-1
J gene: TRBJ2-1

CDR3 protein: CASSELLSLYEQYF
V gene: TRBV6-1
J gene: TRBJ2-7

CDR3 protein: CASSGPGAEGNEQFF
V gene: TRBV5-1
J gene: TRBJ2-1

CDR3 protein: CASSDSWDSPLHF
V gene: TRBV25-1
J gene: TRBJ1-6

CDR3 protein: CSARALEGDNSPLHF
V gene: TRBV20-1
J gene: TRBJ1-6

CDR3 protein: CASSWTPLRTDTQYF
V gene: TRBV7-3
J gene: TRBJ2-3

CDR3 protein: CASSAPGESYNEQFF
V gene: TRBV12-3/TRBV12-4
J gene: TRBJ2-1

CDR3 protein: CASSDRGPYEQYF
V gene: TRBV7-9
J gene: TRBJ2-7

CDR3 protein: CASSPGVYQPQHF
V gene: TRBV12-3/TRBV12-4
J gene: TRBJ1-5

CDR3 protein: CASSLQPQPNTEAFF
V gene: TRBV5-5
J gene: TRBJ1-1

CDR3 protein: CSVVLLNIQYF
V gene: TRBV29-1
J gene: TRBJ2-4

CDR3 protein: CARRGQGENQPQHF
V gene: TRBV6-6
J gene: TRBJ1-5

CDR3 protein: CASSLGLSSGNTIYF
V gene: TRBV12-3/TRBV12-4
J gene: TRBJ1-3

CDR3 protein: CASSRQGVSNQPQHF
V gene: TRBV6-2/TRBV6-3
J gene: TRBJ1-5

CDR3 protein: CSVSQSNQPQHF
V gene: TRBV20-1
J gene: TRBJ1-5

CDR3 protein: CASNGWGGQAFF
V gene: TRBV27
J gene: TRBJ1-1

CDR3 protein: CSASGQGYSNQPQHF
V gene: TRBV20-1
J gene: TRBJ1-5

CDR3 protein: CASSARQESSYEQYF
V gene: TRBV5-1
J gene: TRBJ2-7